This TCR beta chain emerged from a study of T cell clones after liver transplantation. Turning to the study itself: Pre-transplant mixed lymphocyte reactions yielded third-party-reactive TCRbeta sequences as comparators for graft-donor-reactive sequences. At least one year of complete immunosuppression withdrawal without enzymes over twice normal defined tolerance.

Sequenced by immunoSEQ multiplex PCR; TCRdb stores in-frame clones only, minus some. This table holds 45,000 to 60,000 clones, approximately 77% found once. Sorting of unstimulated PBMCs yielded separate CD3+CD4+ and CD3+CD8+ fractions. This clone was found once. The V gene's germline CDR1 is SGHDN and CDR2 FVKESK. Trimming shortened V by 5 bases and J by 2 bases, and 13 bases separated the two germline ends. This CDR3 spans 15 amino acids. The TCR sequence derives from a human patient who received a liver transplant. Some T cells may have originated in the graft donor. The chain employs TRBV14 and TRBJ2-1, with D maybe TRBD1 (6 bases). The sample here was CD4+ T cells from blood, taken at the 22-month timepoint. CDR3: CASSRKQGTYNEQFF. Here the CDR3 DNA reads TGTGCCAGCAGCAGGAAACAGGGAACCTACAATGAGCAGTTCTTC.